These 22 T cell receptor beta chains share one sample of origin, sequenced in a study of OX40 agonist ivuxolimab in advanced cancers. Generated by immunoSEQ multiplex PCR, the TCRdb table keeps only in-frame clones and is missing some. In the table there are over 45,000 clones, less than 85% of which are singletons. Sequencing used CD4+ or CD8+ T cells sorted from blood, obtained in a trial of the OX40 agonist ivuxolimab. These receptors originate from an adult with an advanced solid tumor such as melanoma, head and neck, liver or kidney cancer.

This chain uses TRBV7-9 with TRBJ1-2; D ambiguous. CDR3 size: 15 residues. Deletions cut 1 base from V and 0 bases from J, with 9 bases between. Germline CDR1 is SEHNR and CDR2 is FQNEAQ (reference sequence). In DNA form, the CDR3 reads TGTGCCAGCAGCTTAGGGGCGGGATCTAACTATGGCTACACCTTC. Translated, it gives CASSLGAGSNYGYTF.

The CDR3 region is CASSLDQGSNTEAFF. Written as DNA, the CDR3 is TGTGCCAGCAGCTTAGATCAGGGGTCGAACACTGAAGCTTTCTTT. The chain joins TRBV7-2 to TRBJ1-1; D possibly corresponds to TRBD1 (6 bases). Per the germline V gene, CDR1 is SGHTA and CDR2 is FQGNSA. Trimming cost V 1 base and J 1 base, with 10 bases left between them. The CDR3 has 15 residues.

The chain carries TRBV19 and TRBJ1-4; tentatively, D is TRBD1 (5 bases). Germline loops: CDR1 LNHDA, CDR2 SQIVND (reference sequence). V was pared by 7 bases and J by 0 bases, with 12 bases between. The CDR3 loop spans 15 amino acids. The CDR3 DNA sequence: TGTGCCAGTATGTCGCAGACAGCAACTAATGAAAAACTGTTTTTT. Protein: CASMSQTATNEKLFF.

The J gene is TRBJ1-6, the V gene TRBV11-3, with D unclear. The CDR3 has 13 amino acids. CDR1 is SGHNT and CDR2 is YENEEA in the germline V gene. V lost 0 bases and J 10 bases, leaving 7 bases between the germline ends. CDR3 sequence: CASSLDGGSPLHF. CDR3 DNA sequence: TGTGCCAGCAGCTTAGATGGAGGGTCACCCCTCCACTTT.

The rearrangement uses TRBV30 and TRBJ1-5, with 7 bases fitting TRBD1. From germline, CDR1 is GTSNPN and CDR2 SVGIG (reference sequence). The CDR3 has 16 amino acids. With 0 bases clipped from V and 2 bases from J, the junction kept 7 bases outside the gene matches. The CDR3 reads CAWSVGRQGGNQPQHF. In DNA, the CDR3 is TGTGCCTGGAGTGTCGGAAGACAGGGTGGCAATCAGCCCCAGCATTTT.

The V and J genes are TRBV7-8 and TRBJ2-1; TRBD1 might be the D (6 bases). Germline CDR1 reads SGHVS; CDR2 reads FQNEAQ. Between the trimmed V and J ends, which lost 5 bases and 9 bases, there was a span of 11 bases. This CDR3 comprises 12 residues. DNA for the CDR3: TGTGCCAGCAGCGCAGTCAGGGGTGAGCAGTTCTTC. Its protein product is CASSAVRGEQFF.

This clone is medium-sized within its sample. The J gene is TRBJ1-2, the V gene TRBV7-8; TRBD1 might be the D (5 bases). Germline CDR1 SGHVS, CDR2 FQNEAQ. CDR3 length equals 14 residues. Trimming took 4 bases from V and 7 from J, leaving 16 bases between them. The CDR3 region has the DNA TGTGCCAGCAGCTCAGGCGGGGGTTTGCGTGGCTACACCTTC. As protein: CASSSGGGLRGYTF.

The rearrangement uses TRBV18 and TRBJ1-2; D might be TRBD1 (5 bases). The CDR3 has 15 residues. Germline CDR1 is KGHSH and CDR2 is LQKENI. Trimming took off 1 base at V and 11 bases at J, with 20 bases between the two ends. DNA of the CDR3: TGTGCCAGCTCACCACGACAGAGTGACTATGGAGGGTACACCTTC. Translation gives CASSPRQSDYGGYTF.

This clone has just one count. V usage is TRBV5-1 and J usage is TRBJ2-2; tentative D call: TRBD2 (5 bases). The CDR3 covers 17 residues. The V gene's germline CDR1 is SGHRS and CDR2 YFSETQ. V dropped 3 bases and J dropped 4 bases, with 19 bases sitting between them. The CDR3 DNA sequence: TGCGCCAGCAGCTACGTTCTGGACTCTTCATCCACCGGGGAGCTGTTTTTT. Translating gives CASSYVLDSSSTGELFF.

The chain combines TRBV7-2 with TRBJ2-3; 8 bases are a match to TRBD2. This CDR3 is 12 amino acids long. Germline V CDR1 and CDR2: SGHTA, FQGNSA. V dropped 6 bases and J dropped 5; count of bases not matched to a gene: 1. The CDR3 DNA sequence: TGTGCCAGCAGAGCGGGGGAAGATACGCAGTATTTT. Amino acid sequence: CASRAGEDTQYF. Full variable domain (rest looked up from reference TRBV7-2 and TRBJ2-3): GAGVSQSPSNKVTEKGKDVELRCDPISGHTALYWYRQSLGQGLEFLIYFQGNSAPDKSGLPSDRFSAERTGGSVSTLTIQRTQQEDSAVYLCASRAGEDTQYFGPGTRLTVL.

The chain couples TRBV9 to TRBJ1-3, with D maybe TRBD1 (5 bases). Germline V gives CDR1 SGDLS, CDR2 YYNGEE. This CDR3 region has 20 residues. Trimming removed 3 bases at V and 2 bases at J, with 27 bases between. The chain's CDR3 is CASSARNPGPSSGPGNTIYF. In nucleotides, the CDR3 is TGTGCCAGCAGCGCTCGAAACCCGGGACCGAGTTCCGGTCCTGGAAACACCATATATTTT.

For the CDR3, the DNA is TGCAGCGTTGAGGGTTCGGACAGGGCGGGCAATGAGCAGTTCTTC. Translation gives CSVEGSDRAGNEQFF. The gene calls are TRBV29-1 and TRBJ2-1, with 8 bases matching TRBD1. The germline gives CDR1 SQVTM, CDR2 ANQGSEA. V lost 3 bases, J lost 6 bases, and 10 bases stayed unmatched. This CDR3 has 15 residues.

The chain couples TRBV9 to TRBJ1-1; no reliable D call. This CDR3 spans 15 amino acids. V gave up 4 bases and J gave up 0 bases, with 13 bases separating them. Germline CDR1 and CDR2: SGDLS and YYNGEE. The chain's CDR3 is CASSPQQVMNTEAFF. DNA of the CDR3: TGTGCCAGCAGCCCTCAACAAGTCATGAACACTGAAGCTTTCTTT.

CDR3 sequence (DNA): TGTGCCAGCAGCTTAAGGGACAGATCCTACGAGCAGTACTTC. It encodes CASSLRDRSYEQYF. The chain is built from TRBV7-9 and TRBJ2-7; 7 bases align to TRBD1. This CDR3 has 14 residues. Germline-derived CDR1 and CDR2 are SEHNR and FQNEAQ (reference sequence). The V gene end was trimmed by 2 bases and the J gene end by 1 base; junction bases not matched to a gene: 2.

The genes are TRBV18 and TRBJ1-2; maybe TRBD1 (6 bases). In germline, CDR1 is KGHSH, CDR2 LQKENI. The CDR3 totals 14 residues. Trimming left V 6 bases short and J 7 bases short, with 18 bases between. DNA for the CDR3: TGTGCCAGCTCCCCGCAGGGGCGCAGACTTGGCTACACCTTC. Translated: CASSPQGRRLGYTF.

The chain carries TRBV11-1 and TRBJ1-3; no clear D gene. The CDR3 contains 13 residues. Trimming shortened V by 5 bases and J by 0 bases, and 5 bases separated the two germline ends. From germline, CDR1 is SGHAT and CDR2 FQDESV (reference sequence). The CDR3 nucleotides read TGTGCCAGCAGCCGACTCTCTGGAAACACCATATATTTT. Its translation is CASSRLSGNTIYF.

The CDR3 loop reads CASSRNGAGATDTQYF. CDR3 coding DNA: TGTGCCAGCAGCCGGAACGGGGCAGGAGCCACAGATACGCAGTATTTT. The V call is TRBV7-2, the J call TRBJ2-3, with D perhaps given as TRBD1 or TRBD2 (5 bases each). Trimming took off 5 bases at V and 2 bases at J, with 17 bases between the two ends. The CDR3 runs to 16 residues. Germline V gene data show CDR1 as SGHTA and CDR2 as FQGNSA.

V gene TRBV18 combines with J gene TRBJ2-1; the match to TRBD2 covers 10 bases. The CDR3 consists of 16 residues. Germline V gene lookup returns CDR1 KGHSH and CDR2 LQKENI. The V gene end was trimmed by 0 bases and the J gene end by 4 bases; junction bases not matched to a gene: 3. DNA of the CDR3: TGTGCCAGCTCACCACCGCAGCGGGAGGGGTACAATGAGCAGTTCTTC. Amino acids: CASSPPQREGYNEQFF.

This chain connects TRBV7-8 to TRBJ2-1; 9 positions match TRBD2. V lost 3 bases to trimming and J lost 7 bases; unmatched junction nucleotides: 10. The germline CDR1 and CDR2 sequences are SGHVS and FQNEAQ. CDR3 length: 16 residues. CDR3 in amino acids: CASSLAGGPLMNEQFF. CDR3 bases: TGTGCCAGCAGCTTGGCGGGAGGGCCCCTGATGAATGAGCAGTTCTTC.

The rearrangement joins TRBV6-5 to TRBJ1-1, with D unclear. The CDR3 runs to 11 residues. Looked up from germline, CDR1 is MNHEY and CDR2 is SVGAGI. Trimming stripped 8 bases from V and 7 bases from J, with 11 bases between. In nucleotides, the CDR3 is TGTGCCAGCGGCTTGGGCAGTGAAGCTTTCTTT. It is translated as CASGLGSEAFF.

J is TRBJ1-5 and V is TRBV6-6, with TRBD1 identical over 7 bases. Germline assignment: CDR1 MNHNY and CDR2 SVGAGI (reference sequence). Trimming removed 4 bases from V and 2 bases from J; junction bases left unmatched: 5. The CDR3 has 15 residues. The CDR3 DNA sequence: TGTGCCAGCAGTTCCGACAGGGCGCGCAATCAGCCCCAGCATTTT. It yields the protein CASSSDRARNQPQHF.

The chain uses TRBV30 and TRBJ2-2; D is undetermined. The CDR3 consists of 13 residues. CDR1 and CDR2 from the germline V gene are GTSNPN and SVGIG (reference sequence). The V end lost 8 bases, the J end lost 7 bases, and 17 bases lay between the germline ends. The CDR3 is CALKAMVVGELFF. The CDR3 coding sequence is TGTGCCCTTAAAGCTATGGTGGTCGGGGAGCTGTTTTTT.